The 20 T cell receptor beta chains in this list originate from one sample, sequenced in a study of blood T cell repertoires in COVID-19. Clones were read by immunoSEQ multiplex PCR, and TCRdb kept only the in-frame ones, dropping some. This table holds roughly 290,000 clones, about 93% found once. Sequences were obtained from peripheral blood. The receptors originated from a woman aged 25 to 45 with COVID-19, enrolled during active disease.

The chain has TRBV19 and TRBJ2-5; 7 nucleotides line up with TRBD1. V gave up 5 bases and J gave up 2 bases; unmatched junction bases: 5. This CDR3 comprises 14 residues. The germline CDR1 and CDR2 sequences are LNHDA and SQIVND (reference sequence). This CDR3 is CASSVNRGQETQYF. CDR3 nucleotides: TGTGCCAGTAGTGTAAACAGGGGACAAGAGACCCAGTACTTC.

This clone appeared once. The chain combines TRBV5-1 with TRBJ2-2; D is possibly TRBD2 (5 bases). Trimming took off 6 bases at V and 2 bases at J, with 14 bases between the two ends. The CDR3 has 15 amino acids. CDR1 and CDR2 (germline): SGHRS, YFSETQ. In DNA, the CDR3 is TGCGCCAGCAACTGGGCGGGTCACAACACCGGGGAGCTGTTTTTT. This codes for CASNWAGHNTGELFF.

The J gene is TRBJ2-7, the V gene TRBV24-1; 7 nucleotides align to TRBD2. The CDR3 sequence is 13 residues long. V shed 9 bases and J 0 bases; nucleotides not matched to a gene: 4. Germline V gives CDR1 KGHDR, CDR2 SFDVKD. CDR3 region: CATGGVSSYEQYF. Here the CDR3 DNA reads TGTGCCACCGGGGGGGTGAGCTCCTACGAGCAGTACTTC.

The CDR3 protein is CASRPLRPSGANVLTF. The CDR3 DNA sequence: TGTGCCAGCCGCCCCCTGCGTCCTTCTGGGGCCAACGTCCTGACTTTC. The J gene is TRBJ2-6, the V gene TRBV11-2; unclear D gene. Germline CDR1 and CDR2: SGHAT and FQNNGV. Trimming shortened V by 8 bases and J by 1 base, and 15 bases separated the two germline ends. CDR3 length: 16 residues.

The chain recombines TRBV5-5 with TRBJ2-2; TRBD2 is a possible D gene (5 bases). The CDR3 is 14 residues long. V was pared by 0 bases and J by 3 bases, with 6 bases between. The germline V gene encodes CDR1 SGHKS and CDR2 YYEKEE (reference sequence). The CDR3 sequence is CASSLGEHTGELFF. CDR3 bases: TGTGCCAGCAGCTTGGGGGAGCACACCGGGGAGCTGTTTTTT.

The chain joins TRBV15 to TRBJ2-7, with 7 bases identical to TRBD2. Trimming at V came to 4 bases and at J to 5 bases, leaving 17 bases not matched to a gene. The CDR3 is 17 amino acids. The germline V gene has CDR1 LNHNV and CDR2 YYDKDF (reference sequence). Here the CDR3 DNA reads TGTGCCACCAGCAATCGGGAGGCGGGCGGGACTTACAACGAGCAGTACTTC. This encodes CATSNREAGGTYNEQYF.

The V and J genes are TRBV2 and TRBJ2-1; TRBD2 aligns across 8 bases. The CDR3 has 17 amino acids. The junction had 7 bases not matched to a gene; V was cut back by 0 bases and J by 3 bases. Germline values: CDR1 SNHLY, CDR2 FYNNEI. CDR3 in DNA: TGTGCCAGCAGTGAAGCGCTTTTAGCGGGGATCTACAATGAGCAGTTCTTC. Translation: CASSEALLAGIYNEQFF. The full variable domain, completed using reference TRBV2 and TRBJ2-1, is EPEVTQTPSHQVTQMGQEVILRCVPISNHLYFYWYRQILGQKVEFLVSFYNNEISEKSEIFDDQFSVERPDGSNFTLKIRSTKLEDSAMYFCASSEALLAGIYNEQFFGPGTRLTVL.

The CDR3 region has the DNA TGCGCCAGCAGCTTGAGGGCGAATGGGGCCCTTAAGGTGAATGAGCAGTTCTTC. Protein: CASSLRANGALKVNEQFF. The chain is built from TRBV5-1 and TRBJ2-1; perhaps TRBD1 as D (5 bases). The germline CDR1 and CDR2 sequences are SGHRS and YFSETQ. V lost 1 base and J lost 7, with 24 bases in between. This CDR3 is 18 amino acids long. The complete variable domain, with remaining parts taken from reference TRBV5-1 and TRBJ2-1, reads KAGVTQTPRYLIKTRGQQVTLSCSPISGHRSVSWYQQTPGQGLQFLFEYFSETQRNKGNFPGRFSGRQFSNSRSEMNVSTLELGDSALYLCASSLRANGALKVNEQFFGPGTRLTVL.

This clone has a single count. The rearrangement links TRBV7-9 to TRBJ2-1, with 14 bases aligning to TRBD2. Per germline, CDR1 SEHNR and CDR2 FQNEAQ (reference sequence). CDR3 length equals 17 residues. V was pared by 5 bases and J by 3 bases, with 6 bases of the junction left unmatched. The CDR3 loop is CASSAGTSGRSYNEQFF. In DNA form, the CDR3 reads TGTGCCAGCAGCGCCGGGACTAGCGGGAGAAGCTACAATGAGCAGTTCTTC.

This clone was counted once. The V call is TRBV11-3, the J call TRBJ2-7, with a possible D match to TRBD2 (6 bases). V shed 4 bases and J shed 0 bases, with 19 bases lying between them. CDR3 size: 17 residues. Looked up from germline, CDR1 is SGHNT and CDR2 is YENEEA. The chain's CDR3 is CASSSTSGTGSSYEQYF. The CDR3 DNA reads TGTGCCAGCAGCTCCACCTCCGGGACTGGGAGCTCCTACGAGCAGTACTTC.

This chain connects TRBV20-1 to TRBJ1-2, with D hard to call. Trimming took off 6 bases at V and 5 bases at J, with 4 bases between the two ends. This CDR3 spans 9 amino acids. From germline, CDR1 is DFQATT and CDR2 SNEGSKA (reference sequence). The CDR3 coding sequence is TGCAGTGCCGTATATGGCTACACCTTC. Translating gives CSAVYGYTF.

This chain connects TRBV7-2 to TRBJ2-3; TRBD2 matches 7 bases. The CDR3 length is 11 residues. V was clipped by 4 bases and J by 11 bases; unmatched bases: 3. CDR1 is SGHTA, CDR2 FQGNSA, per germline. The DNA for the CDR3 is TGTGCCAGCAGCTCTGGACTAGTGCAGTATTTT. Encoded protein: CASSSGLVQYF.

The chain is built from TRBV30 and TRBJ2-7; 7 nucleotides agree with TRBD2. Germline V gene sequence: CDR1 GTSNPN, CDR2 SVGIG (reference sequence). With 8 bases clipped from V and 2 bases from J, the junction kept 15 bases outside the gene matches. CDR3 length: 15 amino acids. DNA of the CDR3: TGTGCCCTGACCAACCGGGCTAGCGGTACCTACGAGCAGTACTTC. Translated, it gives CALTNRASGTYEQYF.

This rearrangement joins TRBV19 to TRBJ2-3; TRBD1 matches at 7 bases. Germline assignment: CDR1 LNHDA and CDR2 SQIVND (reference sequence). J gave up 1 base and V 7 bases, and 11 bases lay outside the gene matches. The CDR3 covers 16 residues. CDR3 sequence reads: CASTPGTAYGTDTQYF. The DNA of the CDR3 is TGTGCCAGTACCCCTGGGACAGCCTATGGCACAGATACGCAGTATTTT.

This clone was recorded only once. The V and J genes are TRBV19 and TRBJ1-5; possible D gene TRBD1, 5 bases. V was cut by 0 bases and J by 3 bases, with 12 bases left in between. The CDR3 runs 16 residues. From germline, CDR1 is LNHDA and CDR2 SQIVND (reference sequence). The CDR3 loop reads CASSIEGGIDNQPQHF. CDR3 nucleotides: TGTGCCAGTAGTATAGAGGGGGGGATCGACAATCAGCCCCAGCATTTT. Looking up the rest from reference TRBV19 and TRBJ1-5 gives the full variable domain: DGGITQSPKYLFRKEGQNVTLSCEQNLNHDAMYWYRQDPGQGLRLIYYSQIVNDFQKGDIAEGYSVSREKKESFPLTVTSAQKNPTAFYLCASSIEGGIDNQPQHFGDGTRLSIL.

V gene TRBV11-2 combines with J gene TRBJ2-1; the match to TRBD2 covers 7 bases. V dropped 1 base and J dropped 7; count of bases not matched to a gene: 19. The germline V gene encodes CDR1 SGHAT and CDR2 FQNNGV. The CDR3 has 19 residues. The DNA for the CDR3 is TGTGCCAGCAGCTTAGTTAGCCTAGCGGAGGGCTGGTTGGGGAATGAGCAGTTCTTC. This codes for CASSLVSLAEGWLGNEQFF.

For this clone: Relative to the germline gene, one junction end is altered; a read error may explain this. The J gene is TRBJ2-7, the V gene TRBV11-2, with D possibly matching TRBD2 (6 bases). The CDR3 extends over 15 amino acids. Germline CDR1 and CDR2: SGHAT and FQNNGV. The chain's CDR3 is CAGSTVGGVGYEQYF. The CDR3 DNA follows: TGTGCCGGCAGCACAGTCGGAGGGGTAGGGTACGAGCAGTACTTC.

V and J are TRBV27 and TRBJ2-2; TRBD1 matches at 8 bases. The ends lost 6 bases at V and 4 bases at J; junction bases unmatched: 7. Per the germline V gene, CDR1 is MNHEY and CDR2 is SMNVEV (reference sequence). The CDR3 is 15 amino acids. This chain's CDR3 is CASSPTTGATGELFF. CDR3 nucleotides: TGTGCCAGCAGCCCGACGACAGGGGCCACCGGGGAGCTGTTTTTT.

A word on this clone: The junction does not match germline at one end; this may be a read error. The chain couples TRBV13 to TRBJ2-7; D remains ambiguous. CDR1 is PRHDT and CDR2 is FYEKMQ in the germline V gene (reference sequence). CDR3 length equals 12 residues. The CDR3 region has the DNA TGTGCCAGCAGCCTAGGTCCTAGCGAGCAGTACTTC. This translates into CASSLGPSEQYF. The full variable domain, completed using reference TRBV13 and TRBJ2-7, is AAGVIQSPRHLIKEKRETATLKCYPIPRHDTVYWYQQGPGQDPQFLISFYEKMQSDKGSIPDRFSAQQFSDYHSELNMSSLELGDSALYFCASSLGPSEQYFGPGTRLTVT.

The chain recombines TRBV11-2 with TRBJ1-2, with TRBD1 matching 7 bases. Looked up from germline, CDR1 is SGHAT and CDR2 is FQNNGV. The CDR3 is 13 residues long. Unmatched junction bases numbered 5, after V lost 2 bases and J lost 8 bases. DNA for the CDR3: TGTGCCAGCAGCTTAAAGGGGGGACAGGGCTACACCTTC. As protein: CASSLKGGQGYTF. Complete variable domain (other parts from reference TRBV11-2 and TRBJ1-2): EAGVAQSPRYKIIEKRQSVAFWCNPISGHATLYWYQQILGQGPKLLIQFQNNGVVDDSQLPKDRFSAERLKGVDSTLKIQPAKLEDSAVYLCASSLKGGQGYTFGSGTRLTVV.